Below, 10 T cell receptor beta chains from the same sample are listed, as sequenced in a study of blood T cell repertoires in COVID-19. The repertoire was sequenced with immunoSEQ multiplex PCR; TCRdb's copy has only in-frame clones and lacks some. The sample holds roughly 280,000 clones; roughly nine tenths are singletons and the top ten take 2% to 2.5%. Sequenced material: peripheral blood. The receptor set was obtained from a man aged 45-60 years with acute or convalescent COVID-19.

The chain couples TRBV25-1 to TRBJ1-2, with no clear D. Germline CDR1 MGHDK, CDR2 SYGVNS. The V end lost 5 bases, the J end lost 8 bases, and 18 bases lay between the germline ends. There are 14 residues in the CDR3. The CDR3 DNA follows: TGTGCCAGCAGTACCCCGGGATCTCTTCGGGGCTACACCTTC. It translates to CASSTPGSLRGYTF.

This chain uses TRBV5-6 with TRBJ1-2; tentative D call: TRBD1 (5 bases). CDR3 length: 15 residues. V lost 3 bases, J lost 4 bases, and 16 bases lay in between. Germline V CDR1 and CDR2: SGHDT, YYEEEE. The CDR3 protein is CASSSYPGGTYGYTF. The CDR3 region has the DNA TGTGCCAGCAGCTCTTACCCGGGGGGGACCTATGGCTACACCTTC.

The chain has TRBV5-1 and TRBJ1-4; 7 bases line up with TRBD1. This CDR3 region has 16 residues. Unmatched junction bases numbered 14, after V lost 4 bases and J lost 8 bases. Germline V gene lookup returns CDR1 SGHRS and CDR2 YFSETQ. The CDR3 bases are TGCGCCAGCAGCGGAAACCCACAGGGGACGGGGGAAAAACTGTTTTTT. It is translated as CASSGNPQGTGEKLFF.

The chain carries TRBV19 and TRBJ2-2; the D is unclear. The CDR3 loop spans 13 amino acids. CDR1 is LNHDA and CDR2 is SQIVND in the germline V gene (reference sequence). With 3 bases removed from V and 6 bases from J, the gap between germline ends came to 8 bases. CDR3 protein: CASSIEVPGELFF. The DNA of the CDR3 is TGTGCCAGTAGTATCGAGGTCCCCGGGGAGCTGTTTTTT.

This CDR3 reads CASSIQYTGELFF. In DNA, the CDR3 is TGTGCCAGTAGTATCCAGTACACCGGGGAGCTGTTTTTT. This chain uses TRBV19 with TRBJ2-2; D unresolved. V lost 3 bases, J lost 3 bases, and 5 bases lay in between. CDR1 and CDR2 (germline): LNHDA, SQIVND (reference sequence). This CDR3 has 13 amino acids. Full variable domain (outside the CDR3, taken from reference TRBV19 and TRBJ2-2): DGGITQSPKYLFRKEGQNVTLSCEQNLNHDAMYWYRQDPGQGLRLIYYSQIVNDFQKGDIAEGYSVSREKKESFPLTVTSAQKNPTAFYLCASSIQYTGELFFGEGSRLTVL.

The CDR3 spells CASSTGASFQETQYF. The CDR3 nucleotides are TGTGCCAGCTCGACAGGGGCTTCATTCCAAGAGACCCAGTACTTC. V and J are TRBV19 and TRBJ2-5, with 8 bases fitting TRBD1. Trimming removed 9 bases from V and 1 base from J; junction bases left unmatched: 10. The germline V gene has CDR1 LNHDA and CDR2 SQIVND (reference sequence). CDR3 length equals 15 residues.

The V gene is TRBV2, the J gene TRBJ1-2; D gene uncertain. Per the germline V gene, CDR1 is SNHLY and CDR2 is FYNNEI. CDR3 length equals 14 residues. Trimming removed 2 bases from V and 5 bases from J, with 12 bases in between. The CDR3 protein is CASSEFSQDYGYTF. The CDR3 DNA is TGTGCCAGCAGTGAATTCTCTCAGGATTATGGCTACACCTTC.

The chain employs TRBV28 and TRBJ2-1, with 10 bases aligning to TRBD1. From germline, CDR1 is MDHEN and CDR2 SYDVKM. The trim removed 5 bases at V and 7 bases at J, leaving 11 bases unmatched. CDR3 length equals 16 residues. This CDR3 is CASSLTTPGQGNEQFF. In nucleotides, the CDR3 is TGTGCCAGCAGTCTGACTACTCCGGGACAGGGGAATGAGCAGTTCTTC.

The table lists this clone with a few counts. For the CDR3, the DNA is TGTGCCAGCAGGGACGGACTAGCGGGACAAGAGACCCAGTACTTC. This encodes CASRDGLAGQETQYF. The J gene is TRBJ2-5, the V gene TRBV6-5; 12 nucleotides agree with TRBD2. Germline-derived CDR1 and CDR2 are MNHEY and SVGAGI. CDR3 length equals 15 residues. V shed 6 bases and J 2 bases; nucleotides not matched to a gene: 4.

The chain recombines TRBV5-5 with TRBJ1-1; D is uncertain. The CDR3 is 15 residues long. The V end was cut by 7 bases, the J end by 0 bases, with 16 bases between. Germline CDR1 SGHKS, CDR2 YYEKEE (reference sequence). CDR3 protein: CASRPYSTVNTEAFF. The CDR3 DNA sequence: TGTGCCAGCCGCCCTTATTCTACAGTGAACACTGAAGCTTTCTTT.